This TCR beta chain was sequenced in a study of cytomegalovirus exposure and HLA in healthy donors. General study results and limits: Per a later analysis, 15,000 to 20,000 TCR beta sequences showed association with HLA alleles at 0.05 false discovery rate.

Primers included in the PCR were 60 Vbeta and 13 Jbeta primers. The method was immunoSEQ multiplex PCR; TCRdb's version includes in-frame clones alone and lacks a portion of them. The sample includes roughly 98,000 clones, 60% to 80% of them seen just once. The CDR3 is 15 amino acids. Germline values: CDR1 SGHVS, CDR2 FQNEAQ. Deletions cut 5 bases from V and 0 bases from J, with 13 bases between. Healthy bone marrow donors made up the donor group. In this sample, this clone turned up once. Antigen specificity is unknown. The TCR comes from a female donor in good health and CMV-seronegative. The chain carries TRBV7-8 and TRBJ1-2; D not resolved. Sequenced: PBMCs. CDR3: CASSPTGIPNYGYTF. The CDR3 DNA is TGTGCCAGCAGCCCGACCGGGATCCCTAACTATGGCTACACCTTC.